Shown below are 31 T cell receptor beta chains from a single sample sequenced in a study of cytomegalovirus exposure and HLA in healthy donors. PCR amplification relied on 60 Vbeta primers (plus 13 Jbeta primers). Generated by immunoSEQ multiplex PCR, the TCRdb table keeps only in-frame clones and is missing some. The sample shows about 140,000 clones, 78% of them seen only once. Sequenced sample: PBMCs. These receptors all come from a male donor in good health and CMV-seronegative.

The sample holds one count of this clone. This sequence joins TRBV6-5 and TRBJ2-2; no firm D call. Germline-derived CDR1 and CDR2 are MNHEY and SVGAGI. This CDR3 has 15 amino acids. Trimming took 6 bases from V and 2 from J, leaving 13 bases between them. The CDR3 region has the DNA TGTGCCAGCAGCCATATCGAGCCAAACACCGGGGAGCTGTTTTTT. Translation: CASSHIEPNTGELFF.

The CDR3: CASTPGQVYGYTF. In DNA, the CDR3 is TGTGCCAGCACCCCGGGACAGGTCTATGGCTACACCTTC. This chain joins TRBV11-2 and TRBJ1-2, with 8 nucleotides matching TRBD1. V lost 7 bases to trimming and J lost 4 bases; unmatched junction nucleotides: 5. CDR3 length: 13 amino acids. In germline, CDR1 is SGHAT, CDR2 FQNNGV.

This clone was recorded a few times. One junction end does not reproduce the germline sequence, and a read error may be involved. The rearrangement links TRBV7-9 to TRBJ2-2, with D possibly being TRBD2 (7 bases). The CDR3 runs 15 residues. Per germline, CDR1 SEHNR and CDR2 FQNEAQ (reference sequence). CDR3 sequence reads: CSSSLGGGVTGELFF. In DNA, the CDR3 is TGTTCCAGCAGCTTGGGAGGGGGAGTCACCGGGGAGCTGTTTTTT.

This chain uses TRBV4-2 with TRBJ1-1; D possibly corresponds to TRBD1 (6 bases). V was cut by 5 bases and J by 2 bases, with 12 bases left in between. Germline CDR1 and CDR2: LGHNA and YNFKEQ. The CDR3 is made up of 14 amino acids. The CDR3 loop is CASSTRTENTEAFF. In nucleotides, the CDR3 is TGTGCCAGCAGCACCCGGACAGAAAACACTGAAGCTTTCTTT.

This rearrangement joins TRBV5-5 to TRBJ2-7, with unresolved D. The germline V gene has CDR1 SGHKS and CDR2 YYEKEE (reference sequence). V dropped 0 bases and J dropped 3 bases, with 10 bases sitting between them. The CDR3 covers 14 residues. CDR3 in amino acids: CASSLAVTNYEQYF. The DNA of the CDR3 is TGTGCCAGCAGCTTGGCCGTTACAAACTACGAGCAGTACTTC.

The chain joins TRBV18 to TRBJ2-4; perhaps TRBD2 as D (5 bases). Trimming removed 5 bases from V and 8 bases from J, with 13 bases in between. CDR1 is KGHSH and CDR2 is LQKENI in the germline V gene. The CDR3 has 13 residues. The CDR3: CASSRGAADIQYF. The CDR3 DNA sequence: TGTGCCAGCTCAAGAGGAGCGGCTGACATTCAGTACTTC.

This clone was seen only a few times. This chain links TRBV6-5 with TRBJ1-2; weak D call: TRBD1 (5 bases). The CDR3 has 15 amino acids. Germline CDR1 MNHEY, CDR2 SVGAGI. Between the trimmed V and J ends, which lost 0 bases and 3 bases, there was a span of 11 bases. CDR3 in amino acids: CASSYSGREYYGYTF. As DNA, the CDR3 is TGTGCCAGCAGTTACTCTGGCAGGGAATACTATGGCTACACCTTC.

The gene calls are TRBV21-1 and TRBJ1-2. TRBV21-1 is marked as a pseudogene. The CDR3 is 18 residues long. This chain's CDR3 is CASSKMGEGGVDNYGYTF. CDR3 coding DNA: TGTGCCAGCAGCAAAATGGGGGAAGGGGGGGTGGATAACTATGGCTACACCTTC.

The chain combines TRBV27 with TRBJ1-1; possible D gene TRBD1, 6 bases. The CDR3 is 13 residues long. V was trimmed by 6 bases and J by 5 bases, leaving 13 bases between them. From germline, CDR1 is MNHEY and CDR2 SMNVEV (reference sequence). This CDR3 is CASRSNRVTEAFF. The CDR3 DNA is TGTGCCAGCAGATCGAACAGGGTTACTGAAGCTTTCTTT.

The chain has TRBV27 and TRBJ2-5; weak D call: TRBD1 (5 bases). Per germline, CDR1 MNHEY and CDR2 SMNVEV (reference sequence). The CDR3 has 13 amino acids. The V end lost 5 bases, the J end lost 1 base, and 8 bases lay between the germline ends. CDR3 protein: CASSHRLQETQYF. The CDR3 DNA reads TGTGCCAGCAGTCACAGGCTCCAAGAGACCCAGTACTTC.

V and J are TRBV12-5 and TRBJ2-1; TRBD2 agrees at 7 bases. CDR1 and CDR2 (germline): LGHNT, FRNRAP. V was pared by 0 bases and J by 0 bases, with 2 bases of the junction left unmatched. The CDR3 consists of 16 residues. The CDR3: CASGLVRGSSYNEQFF. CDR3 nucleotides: TGTGCTAGTGGTTTGGTACGCGGGAGCTCCTACAATGAGCAGTTCTTC.

In DNA, the CDR3 is TGTGCCAGCAGCTTCGAGGTGGACAGGGGTAATTCACCCCTCCACTTT. Encoded protein: CASSFEVDRGNSPLHF. This chain links TRBV11-2 with TRBJ1-6, with 9 bases fitting TRBD1. Germline CDR1 is SGHAT and CDR2 is FQNNGV. The ends lost 3 bases at V and 6 bases at J; junction bases unmatched: 6. This CDR3 region has 16 residues.

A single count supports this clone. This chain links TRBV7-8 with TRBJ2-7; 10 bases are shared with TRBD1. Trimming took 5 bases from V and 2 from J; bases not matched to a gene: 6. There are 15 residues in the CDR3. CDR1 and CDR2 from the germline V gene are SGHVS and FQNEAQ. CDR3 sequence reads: CASSPGDRGPYEQYF. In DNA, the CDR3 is TGTGCCAGCAGCCCTGGGGACAGGGGACCCTACGAGCAGTACTTC. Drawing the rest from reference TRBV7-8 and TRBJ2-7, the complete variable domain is GAGVSQSPRYKVAKRGQDVALRCDPISGHVSLFWYQQALGQGPEFLTYFQNEAQLDKSGLPSDRFFAERPEGSVSTLKIQRTQQEDSAVYLCASSPGDRGPYEQYFGPGTRLTVT.

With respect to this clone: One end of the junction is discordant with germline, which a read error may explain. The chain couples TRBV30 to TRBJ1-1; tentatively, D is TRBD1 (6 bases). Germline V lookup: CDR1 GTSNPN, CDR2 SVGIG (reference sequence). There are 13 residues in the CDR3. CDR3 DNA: TGTGCCTGGAGTGGAATAGGGGGGAGCGGGAGCGTCTTT. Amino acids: CAWSGIGGSGSVF.

The CDR3 bases are TGTGCCTGGAGTGTAGGACCGCGGACAGGCGACGAGCAGTACTTC. Amino acid sequence: CAWSVGPRTGDEQYF. The genes are TRBV30 and TRBJ2-7; 7 bases align to TRBD1. Trimming took 0 bases from V and 5 from J; bases not matched to a gene: 10. The germline V gene encodes CDR1 GTSNPN and CDR2 SVGIG (reference sequence). The CDR3 spans 15 residues. Based on the CDR3 plus reference TRBV30 and TRBJ2-7, the full variable domain is SQTIHQWPATLVQPVGSPLSLECTVEGTSNPNLYWYRQAAGRGLQLLFYSVGIGQISSEVPQNLSASRPQDRQFILSSKKLLLSDSGFYLCAWSVGPRTGDEQYFGPGTRLTVT.

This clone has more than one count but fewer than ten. For the CDR3, the DNA is TGTGCCAGCGTCAGGTGGGACTTTAACTATGGCTACACCTTC. The encoded protein is CASVRWDFNYGYTF. The chain carries TRBV6-1 and TRBJ1-2; a possible D gene is TRBD1 (5 bases). V lost 8 bases and J lost 1, with 14 bases in between. This CDR3 has 14 residues. Germline assignment: CDR1 MNHNS and CDR2 SASEGT.

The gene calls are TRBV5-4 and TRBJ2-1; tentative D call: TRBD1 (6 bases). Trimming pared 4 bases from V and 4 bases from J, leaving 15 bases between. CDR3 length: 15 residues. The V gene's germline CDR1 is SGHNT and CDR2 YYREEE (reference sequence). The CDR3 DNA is TGTGCCAGCAGCCCCGGCCTCGACAGGTACAATGAGCAGTTCTTC. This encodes CASSPGLDRYNEQFF. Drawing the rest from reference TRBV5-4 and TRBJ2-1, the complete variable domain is ETGVTQSPTHLIKTRGQQVTLRCSSQSGHNTVSWYQQALGQGPQFIFQYYREEENGRGNFPPRFSGLQFPNYSSELNVNALELDDSALYLCASSPGLDRYNEQFFGPGTRLTVL.

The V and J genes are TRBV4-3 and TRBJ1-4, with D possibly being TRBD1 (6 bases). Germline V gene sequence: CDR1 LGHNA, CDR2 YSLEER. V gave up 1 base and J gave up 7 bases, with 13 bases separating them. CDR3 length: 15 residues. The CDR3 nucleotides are TGCGCCAGCAGCCAAGGACAAGGGACAAGTGAAAAACTGTTTTTT. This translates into CASSQGQGTSEKLFF.

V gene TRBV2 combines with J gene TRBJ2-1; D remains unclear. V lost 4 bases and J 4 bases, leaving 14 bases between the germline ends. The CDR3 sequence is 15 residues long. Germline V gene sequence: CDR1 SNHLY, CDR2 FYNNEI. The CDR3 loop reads CASSGDPGGYNEQFF. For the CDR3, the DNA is TGTGCCAGCAGTGGTGACCCCGGCGGATACAATGAGCAGTTCTTC.

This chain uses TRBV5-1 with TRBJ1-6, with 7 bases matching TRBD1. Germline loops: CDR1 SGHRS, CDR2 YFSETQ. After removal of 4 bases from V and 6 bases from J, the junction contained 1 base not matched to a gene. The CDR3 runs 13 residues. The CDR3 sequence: CASSRDSNSPLHF. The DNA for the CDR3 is TGCGCCAGCAGCAGGGACAGTAATTCACCCCTCCACTTT.

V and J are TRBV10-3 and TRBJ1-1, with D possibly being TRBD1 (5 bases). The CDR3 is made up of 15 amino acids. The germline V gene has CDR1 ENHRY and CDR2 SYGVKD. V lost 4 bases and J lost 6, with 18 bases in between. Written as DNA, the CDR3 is TGTGCCATCAGTGGGGGGACTCTCAGGATAGCTGAAGCTTTCTTT. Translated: CAISGGTLRIAEAFF.

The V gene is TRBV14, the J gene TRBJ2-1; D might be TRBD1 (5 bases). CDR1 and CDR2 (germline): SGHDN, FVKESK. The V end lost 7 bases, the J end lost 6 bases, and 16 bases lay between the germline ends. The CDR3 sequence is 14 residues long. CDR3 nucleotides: TGTGCCAGCAAGGGGATAGCACCTTCCAATGAGCAGTTCTTC. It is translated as CASKGIAPSNEQFF.

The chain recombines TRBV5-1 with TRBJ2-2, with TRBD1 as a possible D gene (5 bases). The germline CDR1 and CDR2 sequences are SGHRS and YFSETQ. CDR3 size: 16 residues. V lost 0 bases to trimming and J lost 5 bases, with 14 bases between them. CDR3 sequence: CASSLAVAGRTGELFF. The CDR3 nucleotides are TGCGCCAGCAGCTTGGCCGTCGCAGGGCGGACCGGGGAGCTGTTTTTT.

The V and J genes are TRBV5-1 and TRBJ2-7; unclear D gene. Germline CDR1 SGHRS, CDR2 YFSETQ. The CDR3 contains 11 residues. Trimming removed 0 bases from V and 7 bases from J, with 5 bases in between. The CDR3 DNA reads TGCGCCAGCAGCTTGGAACAAGAGCAGTACTTC. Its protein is CASSLEQEQYF.

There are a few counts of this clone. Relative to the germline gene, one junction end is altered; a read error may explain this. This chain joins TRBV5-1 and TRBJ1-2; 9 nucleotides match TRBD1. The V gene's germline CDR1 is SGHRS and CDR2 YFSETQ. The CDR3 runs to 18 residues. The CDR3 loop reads CASSSLQGQGPTNYGYPF. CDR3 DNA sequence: TGCGCCAGCAGCTCGCTCCAGGGACAGGGACCTACTAACTATGGCTACCCCTTC.

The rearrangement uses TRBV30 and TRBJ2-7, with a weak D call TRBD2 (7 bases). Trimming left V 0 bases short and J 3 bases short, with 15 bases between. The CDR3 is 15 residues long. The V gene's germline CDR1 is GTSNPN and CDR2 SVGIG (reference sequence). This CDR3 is CAWSVPWGGHYEQYF. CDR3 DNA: TGTGCCTGGAGTGTACCCTGGGGGGGACACTACGAGCAGTACTTC.

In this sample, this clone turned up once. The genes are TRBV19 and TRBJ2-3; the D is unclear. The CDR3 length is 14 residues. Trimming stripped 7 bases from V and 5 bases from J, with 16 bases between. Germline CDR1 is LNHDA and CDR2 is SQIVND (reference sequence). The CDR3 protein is CASNRSPVRDTQYF. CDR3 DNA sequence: TGTGCCAGTAACCGATCCCCGGTGAGAGATACGCAGTATTTT.

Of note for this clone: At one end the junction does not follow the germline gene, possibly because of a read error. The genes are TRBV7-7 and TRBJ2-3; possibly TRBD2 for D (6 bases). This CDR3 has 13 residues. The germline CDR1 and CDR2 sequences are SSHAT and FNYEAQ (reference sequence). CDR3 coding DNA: TGTGCTAGCAGCTTGGCAGGGAGGGATACGCAGTATTTT. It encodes CASSLAGRDTQYF.

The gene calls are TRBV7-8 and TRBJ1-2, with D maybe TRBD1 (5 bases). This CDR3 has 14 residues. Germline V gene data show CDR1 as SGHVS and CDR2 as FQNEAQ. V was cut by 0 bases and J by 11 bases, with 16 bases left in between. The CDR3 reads CASSLARVGGIYTF. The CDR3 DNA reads TGTGCCAGCAGCTTAGCGAGGGTGGGGGGAATTTACACCTTC.

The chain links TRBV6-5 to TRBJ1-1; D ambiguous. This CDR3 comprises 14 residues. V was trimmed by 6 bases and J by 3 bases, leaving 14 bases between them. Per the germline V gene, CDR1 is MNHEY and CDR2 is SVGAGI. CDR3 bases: TGTGCCAGCAGGGACCTAGCGAGGGACACTGAAGCTTTCTTT. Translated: CASRDLARDTEAFF.

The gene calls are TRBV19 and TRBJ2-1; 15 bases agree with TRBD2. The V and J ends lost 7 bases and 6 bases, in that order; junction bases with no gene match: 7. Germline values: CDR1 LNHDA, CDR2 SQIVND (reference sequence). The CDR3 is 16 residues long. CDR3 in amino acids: CASTLGGLAGGNEQFF. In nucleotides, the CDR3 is TGTGCCAGTACCCTGGGGGGACTAGCGGGAGGCAATGAGCAGTTCTTC.